This entry concerns a single T cell receptor beta chain. Its specificity is unknown. Via MiXCR, TCRdb re-called the 5' RACE reads, giving one row per CDR3 protein. The sample has about 170,000 distinct CDR3 sequences, 10% to 15% seen once. Germline V gene lookup returns CDR1 SGHTA and CDR2 FQGNSA. The V end was cut by 0 bases, the J end by 2 bases, with 7 bases between. The CDR3 contains 14 residues. This entry belongs to a study of T-cell memory formation after mild COVID-19. Study overall: There were largely donor-specific TCR clusters.

Study-level points and caveats: Contracting clones localized mainly to CM and EM when CD4+ and mainly to EMRA when CD8+. The study found balanced CD4/CD8 in clones contracting day 15 to 85 and a CD4+ lean in later expanders. Prior to infection, memory already included some responding clones, suggesting cross-reactive memory joined.

The material sequenced was PBMCs or a T cell subset sorted from them (not recorded which). The clonotype originates from a man aged 18 to 35 who had mild COVID-19 (a few samples of this study predate the infection). Cell type and time point are not known. The genes are TRBV7-2 and TRBJ1-1; D gene uncertain. CDR3 region: CASSLARANTEAFF. CDR3 nucleotide sequence: TGTGCCAGCAGCTTAGCTAGGGCAAACACTGAAGCTTTCTTT.